Listed below are T cell receptor beta chains from one sample, sequenced in a study of control samples from healthy donors and cancer patients. Profiling relied on immunoSEQ multiplex PCR, and the TCRdb table lists in-frame clones only, not all of them. This sample has some 170,000 clones; about 95% occur once, and the top ten carry less than 15%. The sequenced sample consisted of PBMCs. All receptors come from a man in his 60s with colorectal cancer. Both conserved end residues are part of each CDR3. Each record gives: clone size, D gene, J gene, V gene, CDR3 DNA, CDR3 protein. D genes are given only for firm matches. Expanded clones are given a class, and other clones once, few, many or no size at all.

NA TRBD2 TRBJ2-1 TRBV28 TGTGCCAGCAGTCTCGGGGGGTCCAACTACAATGAGCAGTTCTTC CASSLGGSNYNEQFF
NA TRBD1 TRBJ2-7 TRBV15 TGTGCCACCAGCAGAGGCCGGGACAGGACCTACGAGCAGTACTTC CATSRGRDRTYEQYF
NA NA TRBJ2-5 TRBV18 TGTGCCAGCTCACCACGGGATAACAGTCAACAGGGAGCCCAAGAGACCCAGTACTTC CASSPRDNSQQGAQETQYF
NA TRBD1 TRBJ2-4 TRBV7-9 TGTGCCAGCAGCGCGACAGGGGCCGAGGGCATTCAGTACTTC CASSATGAEGIQYF
NA TRBD1 TRBJ1-2 TRBV29-1 TGCAGCGTTAGACAGGGGAACTATGGCTACACCTTC CSVRQGNYGYTF
once NA TRBJ2-5 TRBV9 TGTGCCAGCAGCGTAGCCCTCGGGACAGAGACCCAGTACTTC CASSVALGTETQYF
once TRBD2 TRBJ2-3 TRBV5-4 TGTGCCAGCAGCTTGGCTAGCGGGGGGGTCGATACGCAGTATTTT CASSLASGGVDTQYF
NA NA TRBJ1-2 TRBV7-6 TGTGCCAGCAGCTTAGGAGGACAGCCCTATGGCTACACCTTC CASSLGGQPYGYTF
NA NA TRBJ1-6 TRBV5-1 TGCGCCAGCACCTCTACAGGGAATTCACCCCTCCACTTT CASTSTGNSPLHF
NA NA TRBJ2-4 TRBV3-1/TRBV3-2 TGTGCCAGCAGCGGGTCGGGCCTCGACGGGAACATTCAGTACTTC CASSGSGLDGNIQYF
NA TRBD1 TRBJ2-1 TRBV6-4 TGTGCCAGCAGAAGGGACAGCGACAATGAGCAGTTCTTC CASRRDSDNEQFF
NA NA TRBJ2-1 TRBV19 TGTGCCAGTAGTAACAGTATTTACAATGAGCAGTTCTTC CASSNSIYNEQFF
NA TRBD1 TRBJ2-3 TRBV18 TGTGCCAGCTCACCGCTGACAGGGGTCGGGGCAGATACGCAGTATTTT CASSPLTGVGADTQYF
NA NA TRBJ1-6 TRBV7-6 TGTGCCAGCAGCCTGTACAATTCACCCCTCCACTTT CASSLYNSPLHF
NA TRBD1 TRBJ1-4 TRBV6-5 TGTGCCAGCGGTCGCTACAGGGGGGACGAAAAACTGTTTTTT CASGRYRGDEKLFF
NA TRBD1 TRBJ1-5 TRBV6-6 TGTGCCAGCAGGATGACAGGGATCAATCAGCCCCAGCATTTT CASRMTGINQPQHF
NA NA TRBJ2-3 TRBV19 TGTGCCAGTAGTATGACAGGTCCCCCTGATACGCAGTATTTT CASSMTGPPDTQYF
NA TRBD1 TRBJ1-1 TRBV10-2 TGCGCCAGCAACCGACAGGGGGGAAGCACTGAAGCTTTCTTT CASNRQGGSTEAFF
NA NA TRBJ2-7 TRBV19 TGTGCCAGTAGACCGGGCCAAGCCTACGAGCAGTACTTC CASRPGQAYEQYF
NA TRBD1 TRBJ1-1 TRBV6-6 TGTGCCAGCAGTCCTACAGGGGGAACTGAAGCTTTCTTT CASSPTGGTEAFF
NA NA TRBJ2-7 TRBV27 TGTGCCAGCAGTTTATCCCTCTCCTACGAGCAGTACTTC CASSLSLSYEQYF
NA TRBD2 TRBJ2-2 TRBV7-9 TGTGCCAGCAGCCCCGAGCTAGCGGGGCGTTACACCGGGGAGCTGTTTTTT CASSPELAGRYTGELFF
NA NA TRBJ1-1 TRBV6-5 TGTGCCAGCAGGATCCCCCCCCTGGAAGCTTTCTTT CASRIPPLEAFF
NA NA TRBJ1-5 TRBV24-1 TGTGCCACCGTAGCCAGAGGACAGAATTATCAGCCCCAGCATTTT CATVARGQNYQPQHF
NA NA TRBJ2-2 TRBV3-1/TRBV3-2 TGTGCCAGCAGCCAAGAGGAGTGGGGCGGGGAGCTGTTTTTT CASSQEEWGGELFF
NA TRBD1 TRBJ2-7 TRBV4-3 TGCGCCAGCAGCCCCAAGGGGACAGGGCTTCACGAGCAGTACTTC CASSPKGTGLHEQYF
NA NA TRBJ1-1 TRBV6-5 TGTGCCAGCAACAGCCAGAACACTGAAGCTTTCTTT CASNSQNTEAFF
NA TRBD1 TRBJ1-6 TRBV6-5 TGTGCCAGCAACTATAACAGGGGTAATTCACCCCTCCACTTT CASNYNRGNSPLHF
once NA TRBJ1-1 TRBV6-2/TRBV6-3 TGTGCCAGCAGTTACTCGCGCAGGTCGAACACTGAAGCTTTCTTT CASSYSRRSNTEAFF
NA TRBD2 TRBJ2-3 TRBV27 TGTGCCAGCAGTTTGGGGCGGGGGGATACGCAGTATTTT CASSLGRGDTQYF
NA NA TRBJ1-2 TRBV3-1/TRBV3-2 TGTGCCAGCAGCCAAGATTGGTACGAAATGGGAGGCTACACCTTC CASSQDWYEMGGYTF
NA NA TRBJ1-4 TRBV2 TGTGCCAGCCTGGTGGCAGAAACTAATGAAAAATTGTTTTTT CASLVAETNEKLFF
NA NA TRBJ1-6 TRBV13 TGTGCCAGCAGCTTAGGGGGTCGGGATTCACCCCTCCACTTT CASSLGGRDSPLHF
NA TRBD1 TRBJ2-1 TRBV5-1 TGCGCCAGCAGCTTGGGTGGGACAGGGGGCAGGAATGAGCAGTTCTTC CASSLGGTGGRNEQFF
few NA TRBJ1-1 TRBV4-3 TGCGCCAGCAGCCAAGATCTCACTCGGGCTACCGAAGCTTTCTTT CASSQDLTRATEAFF
NA TRBD2 TRBJ2-1 TRBV30 TGTGCCTGGAGTTTTAGCGGGGGCTCCTACAATGAGCAGTTCTTC CAWSFSGGSYNEQFF
NA NA TRBJ2-7 TRBV5-5 TGTGCCAGCAGCCCGGGACGGCCGGCCCTCCTCGAGCAGTACTTC CASSPGRPALLEQYF
NA NA TRBJ1-1 TRBV6-4 TGTGCCAGCAGTGACAGGAGCGGGACTGAAGCTTTCTTT CASSDRSGTEAFF
NA NA TRBJ2-2 TRBV7-9 TGTGCCAGCAGCTTACCCACACAGGCCACCGGGGAGCTGTTTTTT CASSLPTQATGELFF
NA NA TRBJ2-3 TRBV3-1/TRBV3-2 TGTGCCAGCAGCCAAGCCTCCGACACCACAGATACGCAGTATTTT CASSQASDTTDTQYF
NA NA TRBJ2-7 TRBV6-5 TGTGCCAGCAGTCTCCCGGGACTGCGGAACGAGCAGTACTTC CASSLPGLRNEQYF
NA NA TRBJ1-1 TRBV6-2/TRBV6-3 TGTGCCAGCAGTTACGATTGGAGCATCAGAGGAGCTTTCTTT CASSYDWSIRGAFF
NA NA TRBJ1-1 TRBV12-3/TRBV12-4 TGTGCCAGCAGTCACCGGGCCCCATTCTCGGCTTTCTTT CASSHRAPFSAFF
NA NA TRBJ1-1 TRBV5-1 TGCGCCAGCAGCTTAACGGGACACCTGATATCGAACACTGAAGCTTTCTTT CASSLTGHLISNTEAFF
once NA TRBJ1-6 TRBV4-1 TGCGCCAGCAGCCACGTACTAGGTGGGGGGCGAGGACCTGGGAATTCACCCCTCCACTTT CASSHVLGGGRGPGNSPLHF
NA NA TRBJ2-7 TRBV10-3 TGTGCCATTGGACCAACAGATGAATACGAGCAGTACTTC CAIGPTDEYEQYF
NA NA TRBJ1-3 TRBV4-1 TGCGCCAGCAGCCAAGCTGGGGGCCCCTCTGGAAACACCATATATTTT CASSQAGGPSGNTIYF
NA NA TRBJ2-4 TRBV3-1/TRBV3-2 TGTGCCAGCAGCCTAGGTGGGGTTTGGGCCAAAAACATTCAGTACTTC CASSLGGVWAKNIQYF
NA TRBD1 TRBJ1-2 TRBV3-1/TRBV3-2 TGTGCCAGCAGCCCGACAGGGGAGGGCTATGGCTACACCTTC CASSPTGEGYGYTF
NA NA TRBJ1-5 TRBV5-1 TGCGCCAGCAGCCTGGTAGGATCAAGCAATCAGCCCCAGCATTTT CASSLVGSSNQPQHF
NA TRBD1 TRBJ2-2 TRBV24-1 TGTGCCACCAGTCTAACAGGGGGATCCACCGGGGAGCTGTTTTTT CATSLTGGSTGELFF
NA TRBD1 TRBJ1-5 TRBV4-1 TGCGCCAGCAGCCAAGATCCGGGACAGGGGGTTCAGCCCCAGCATTTT CASSQDPGQGVQPQHF
NA TRBD1 TRBJ1-5 TRBV2 TGTGCCAGCAGTTTAGACAGGGGGCTGAGCAATCAGCCCCAGCATTTT CASSLDRGLSNQPQHF
NA NA TRBJ1-2 TRBV19 TGTGCCTGCGGACCACGAAGAGGTGGCTACACCTTC CACGPRRGGYTF
once TRBD1 TRBJ2-3 TRBV29-1 TGCAGCGTTGAGACAGGGGATCGCACAGATACGCAGTATTTT CSVETGDRTDTQYF